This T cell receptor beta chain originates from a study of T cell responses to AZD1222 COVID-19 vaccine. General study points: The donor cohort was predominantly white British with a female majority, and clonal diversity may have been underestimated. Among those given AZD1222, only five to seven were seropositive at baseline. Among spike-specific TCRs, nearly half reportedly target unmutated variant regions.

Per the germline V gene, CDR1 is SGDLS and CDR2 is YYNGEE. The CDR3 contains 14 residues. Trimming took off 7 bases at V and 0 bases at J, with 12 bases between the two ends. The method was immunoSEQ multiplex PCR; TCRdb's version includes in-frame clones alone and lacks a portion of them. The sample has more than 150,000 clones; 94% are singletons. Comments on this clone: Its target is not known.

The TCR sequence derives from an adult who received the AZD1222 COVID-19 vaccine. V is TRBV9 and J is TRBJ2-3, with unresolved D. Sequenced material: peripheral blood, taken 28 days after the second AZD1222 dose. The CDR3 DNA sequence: TGTGCCAGCTCCTCTGTGCGAAGCACAGATACGCAGTATTTT. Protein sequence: CASSSVRSTDTQYF.